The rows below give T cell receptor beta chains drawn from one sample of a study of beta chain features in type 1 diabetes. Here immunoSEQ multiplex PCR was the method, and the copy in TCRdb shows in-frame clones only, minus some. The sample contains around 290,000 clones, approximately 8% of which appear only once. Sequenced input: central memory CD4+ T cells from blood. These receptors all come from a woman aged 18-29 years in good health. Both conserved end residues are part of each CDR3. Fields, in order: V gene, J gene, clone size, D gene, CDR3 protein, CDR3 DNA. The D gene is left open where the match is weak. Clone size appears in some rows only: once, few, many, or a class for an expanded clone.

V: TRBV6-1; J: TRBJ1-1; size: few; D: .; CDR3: CASSEIDTEAFF; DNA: TGTGCCAGCAGTGAAATCGACACTGAAGCTTTCTTT
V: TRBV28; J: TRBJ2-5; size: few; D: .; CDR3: CASSPGGGERETQYF; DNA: TGTGCCAGCAGCCCGGGCGGCGGGGAACGCGAGACCCAGTACTTC
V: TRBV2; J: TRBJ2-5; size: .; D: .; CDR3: CAGGTAQETQYF; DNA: TGTGCCGGCGGGACAGCGCAAGAGACCCAGTACTTC
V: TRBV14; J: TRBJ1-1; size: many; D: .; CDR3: CASSLFGAPEAFF; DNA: TGTGCCAGCAGCCTCTTCGGGGCCCCTGAAGCTTTCTTT
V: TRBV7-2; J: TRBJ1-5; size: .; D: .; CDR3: CASSLAASGGQPQHF; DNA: TGTGCCAGCAGCTTAGCCGCCTCGGGTGGTCAGCCCCAGCATTTT
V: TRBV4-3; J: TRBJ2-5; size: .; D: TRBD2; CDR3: CASSLVGRGGLETQYF; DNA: TGCGCCAGCAGCCTCGTCGGTCGGGGGGGGCTCGAGACCCAGTACTTC
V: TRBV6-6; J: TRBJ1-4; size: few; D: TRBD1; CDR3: CASSLQGGYEKLFF; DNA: TGTGCCAGCAGTTTACAGGGGGGATATGAAAAACTGTTTTTT
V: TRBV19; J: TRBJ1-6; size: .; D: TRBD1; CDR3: CASSIQGGSPLHF; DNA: TGTGCCAGTAGTATACAGGGGGGTTCACCCCTCCACTTT
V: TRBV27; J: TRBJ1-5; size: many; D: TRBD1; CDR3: CASSLRGTGWQPQHF; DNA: TGTGCCAGCAGTTTGAGGGGGACAGGATGGCAGCCCCAGCATTTT
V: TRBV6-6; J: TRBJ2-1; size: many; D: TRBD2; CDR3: CASSYGTTYNEQFF; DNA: TGTGCCAGCAGTTACGGGACTACCTACAATGAGCAGTTCTTC
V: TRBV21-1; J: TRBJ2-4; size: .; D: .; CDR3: CASSIRIQGRSDKNIQYF; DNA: TGTGCCAGCAGCATAAGGATACAGGGGCGTTCGGACAAAAACATTCAGTACTTC
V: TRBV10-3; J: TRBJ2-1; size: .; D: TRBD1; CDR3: CAISLGGTGNNEQFF; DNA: TGTGCCATCAGTTTGGGTGGGACAGGAAACAATGAGCAGTTCTTC
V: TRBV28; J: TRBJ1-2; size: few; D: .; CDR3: CASTPLPKGYTF; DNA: TGTGCCAGCACCCCCCTCCCAAAAGGCTACACCTTC
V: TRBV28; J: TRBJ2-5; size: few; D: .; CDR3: CASSPNLGSEGGETQYF; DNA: TGTGCCAGCAGTCCTAATCTCGGCAGTGAGGGAGGAGAGACCCAGTACTTC
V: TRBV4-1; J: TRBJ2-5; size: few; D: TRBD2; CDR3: CASSQGAGGETQYF; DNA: TGCGCCAGCAGCCAGGGGGCGGGGGGCGAGACCCAGTACTTC
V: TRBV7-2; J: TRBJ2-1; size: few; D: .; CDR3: CASSIVTHGVDEQFF; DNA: TGTGCCAGCAGCATTGTCACCCACGGTGTCGATGAGCAGTTCTTC
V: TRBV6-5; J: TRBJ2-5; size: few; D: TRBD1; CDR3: CASSNRGRGMYF; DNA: TGTGCCAGCAGTAACAGGGGAAGAGGCATGTACTTC
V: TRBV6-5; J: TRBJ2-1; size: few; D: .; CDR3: CASSSGRDKGNEQFF; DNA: TGTGCCAGCAGTTCGGGGCGGGATAAGGGGAATGAGCAGTTCTTC
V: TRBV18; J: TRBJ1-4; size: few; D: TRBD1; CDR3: CASSPTDRVFEKLFF; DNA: TGTGCCAGCTCACCAACGGACAGGGTGTTTGAAAAACTGTTTTTT
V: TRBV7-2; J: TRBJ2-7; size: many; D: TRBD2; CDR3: CASSIGGAVYEQYF; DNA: TGTGCCAGCAGCATCGGGGGGGCGGTCTACGAGCAGTACTTC
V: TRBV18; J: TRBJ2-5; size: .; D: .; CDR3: CASSQSGPETQYF; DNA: TGTGCCAGCTCACAAAGCGGGCCTGAGACCCAGTACTTC
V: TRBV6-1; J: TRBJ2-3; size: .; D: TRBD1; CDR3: CANRQGGADTQYF; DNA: TGTGCCAATCGACAGGGGGGCGCAGATACGCAGTATTTT
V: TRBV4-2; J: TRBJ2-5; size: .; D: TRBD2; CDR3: CASSTGALAGGPGETQYF; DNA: TGTGCCAGCAGCACCGGGGCGCTAGCGGGGGGGCCGGGTGAGACCCAGTACTTC
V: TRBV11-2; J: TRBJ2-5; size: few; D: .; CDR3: CASSPAYSQYF; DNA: TGTGCCAGCAGCCCCGCCTACTCCCAGTACTTC
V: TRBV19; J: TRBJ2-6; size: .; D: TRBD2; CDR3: CASSMGRAAGANVLTF; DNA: TGTGCCAGTAGTATGGGGAGGGCCGCTGGGGCCAACGTCCTGACTTTC
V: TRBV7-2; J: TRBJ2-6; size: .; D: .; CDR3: CASSLESPGVGANVLTF; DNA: TGTGCCAGCAGCTTAGAATCCCCAGGGGTTGGGGCCAACGTCCTGACTTTC
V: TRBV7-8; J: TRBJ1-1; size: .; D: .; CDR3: CASSPKRPGGTEAFF; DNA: TGTGCCAGCAGCCCAAAACGACCCGGGGGCACTGAAGCTTTCTTT
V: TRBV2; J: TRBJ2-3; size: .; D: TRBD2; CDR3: CASNMRLAGSDTQYF; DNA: TGTGCCAGCAATATGAGACTAGCGGGGTCAGATACGCAGTATTTT
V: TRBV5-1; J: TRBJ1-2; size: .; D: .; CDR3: CASSLSTYYGYTF; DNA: TGCGCCAGCAGCTTGTCCACATACTATGGCTACACCTTC
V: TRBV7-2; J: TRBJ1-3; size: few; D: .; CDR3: CASSTGPSGNTIYF; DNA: TGTGCCAGCAGCACAGGACCCTCTGGAAACACCATATATTTT
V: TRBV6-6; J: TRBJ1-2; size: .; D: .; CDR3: CASSYSARGPIGYTF; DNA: TGTGCCAGCAGTTACTCGGCGCGGGGCCCCATCGGCTACACCTTC
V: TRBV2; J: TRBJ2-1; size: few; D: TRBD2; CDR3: CASSEWLAGPYNEQFF; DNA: TGTGCCAGCAGTGAGTGGCTAGCGGGACCGTACAATGAGCAGTTCTTC
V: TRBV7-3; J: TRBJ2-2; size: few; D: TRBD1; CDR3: CASSLTRDSTGELFF; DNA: TGTGCCAGCAGCTTAACCCGGGACAGCACCGGGGAGCTGTTTTTT
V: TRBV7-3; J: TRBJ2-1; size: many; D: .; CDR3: CASSGGLAAASEQFF; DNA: TGTGCCAGCAGCGGTGGGTTAGCGGCCGCTAGTGAGCAGTTCTTC
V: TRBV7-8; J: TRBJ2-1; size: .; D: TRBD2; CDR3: CASSSGLNNEQFF; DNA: TGTGCCAGCAGCTCGGGACTAAACAATGAGCAGTTCTTC
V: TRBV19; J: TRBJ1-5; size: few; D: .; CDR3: CASMGRGRNQPQHF; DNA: TGTGCCAGTATGGGCAGGGGCAGGAATCAGCCCCAGCATTTT
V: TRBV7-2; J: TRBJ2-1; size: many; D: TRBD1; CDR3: CASSPTGAHEQFF; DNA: TGTGCCAGCAGCCCCACAGGGGCCCATGAGCAGTTCTTC
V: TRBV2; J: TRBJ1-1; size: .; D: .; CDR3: CASSSQGRGTEAFF; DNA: TGTGCCAGCAGCTCACAGGGTCGGGGCACTGAAGCTTTCTTT
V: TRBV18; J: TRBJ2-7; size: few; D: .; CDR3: CASSPAFGGEQYF; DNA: TGTGCCAGCTCACCCGCCTTTGGGGGCGAGCAGTACTTC
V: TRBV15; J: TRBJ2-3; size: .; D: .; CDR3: CATSRDYADRTDTQYF; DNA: TGTGCCACCAGCAGAGACTACGCGGACCGCACAGATACGCAGTATTTT
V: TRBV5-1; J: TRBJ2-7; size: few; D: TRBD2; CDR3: CASSHTSASRDEQYF; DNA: TGCGCCAGCAGCCATACTAGCGCCAGTCGGGACGAGCAGTACTTC
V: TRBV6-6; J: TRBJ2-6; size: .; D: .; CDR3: CASWSGANVLTF; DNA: TGTGCCAGCTGGTCTGGGGCCAACGTCCTGACTTTC
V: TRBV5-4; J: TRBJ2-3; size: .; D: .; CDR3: CASSQDTKSTDTQYF; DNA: TGTGCCAGCAGCCAGGACACTAAAAGCACAGATACGCAGTATTTT
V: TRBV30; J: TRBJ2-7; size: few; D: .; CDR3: CAWRKGLYEQYF; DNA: TGTGCCTGGAGGAAGGGGTTGTACGAGCAGTACTTC
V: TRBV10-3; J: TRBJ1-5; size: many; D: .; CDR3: CAIWGGSNQPQHF; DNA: TGTGCCATCTGGGGGGGCAGCAATCAGCCCCAGCATTTT
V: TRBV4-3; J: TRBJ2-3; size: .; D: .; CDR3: CASSQDKLRGHGTDTQYF; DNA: TGCGCCAGCAGCCAAGATAAGTTGCGGGGGCACGGCACAGATACGCAGTATTTT
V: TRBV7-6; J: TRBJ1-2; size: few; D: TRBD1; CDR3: CASSFQGTGSYGYTF; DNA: TGTGCCAGCAGCTTTCAGGGGACAGGTAGCTATGGCTACACCTTC
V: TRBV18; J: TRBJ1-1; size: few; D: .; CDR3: CASSPVTGLNTEAFF; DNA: TGTGCCAGCTCACCAGTCACCGGACTGAACACTGAAGCTTTCTTT